The T cell receptor beta chain under discussion was sequenced for a study of blood T cell repertoires in COVID-19. Across the whole study: The United States, Italy and Spain provided the acute and convalescent COVID-19 samples.

In this sample, this clone turned up a few times. Authors' analysis steps: Reference gene primer amplification gave estimated nucleated cell counts. Sequencing used immunoSEQ multiplex PCR; TCRdb keeps in-frame clones, though not all of them. Clone size and V and J calls were adopted from that table, with D and trimming inferred from the DNA. The table records around 300,000 clones, roughly 90% of them present only once. The CDR3 loop spans 15 amino acids. CDR1 and CDR2 (germline): LNHDA, SQIVND (reference sequence). With 4 bases removed from V and 8 bases from J, the gap between germline ends came to 18 bases.

The receptor comes from a woman between 45 and 60 years old with active or convalescent COVID-19. The specimen sequenced was peripheral blood. The chain recombines TRBV19 with TRBJ1-5, with a possible D match to TRBD1 (5 bases). The CDR3 region has the DNA TGTGCCAGTAGTAACTCCCGGCTGTGGGGGGAGCCCCAGCATTTT. Its protein product is CASSNSRLWGEPQHF.